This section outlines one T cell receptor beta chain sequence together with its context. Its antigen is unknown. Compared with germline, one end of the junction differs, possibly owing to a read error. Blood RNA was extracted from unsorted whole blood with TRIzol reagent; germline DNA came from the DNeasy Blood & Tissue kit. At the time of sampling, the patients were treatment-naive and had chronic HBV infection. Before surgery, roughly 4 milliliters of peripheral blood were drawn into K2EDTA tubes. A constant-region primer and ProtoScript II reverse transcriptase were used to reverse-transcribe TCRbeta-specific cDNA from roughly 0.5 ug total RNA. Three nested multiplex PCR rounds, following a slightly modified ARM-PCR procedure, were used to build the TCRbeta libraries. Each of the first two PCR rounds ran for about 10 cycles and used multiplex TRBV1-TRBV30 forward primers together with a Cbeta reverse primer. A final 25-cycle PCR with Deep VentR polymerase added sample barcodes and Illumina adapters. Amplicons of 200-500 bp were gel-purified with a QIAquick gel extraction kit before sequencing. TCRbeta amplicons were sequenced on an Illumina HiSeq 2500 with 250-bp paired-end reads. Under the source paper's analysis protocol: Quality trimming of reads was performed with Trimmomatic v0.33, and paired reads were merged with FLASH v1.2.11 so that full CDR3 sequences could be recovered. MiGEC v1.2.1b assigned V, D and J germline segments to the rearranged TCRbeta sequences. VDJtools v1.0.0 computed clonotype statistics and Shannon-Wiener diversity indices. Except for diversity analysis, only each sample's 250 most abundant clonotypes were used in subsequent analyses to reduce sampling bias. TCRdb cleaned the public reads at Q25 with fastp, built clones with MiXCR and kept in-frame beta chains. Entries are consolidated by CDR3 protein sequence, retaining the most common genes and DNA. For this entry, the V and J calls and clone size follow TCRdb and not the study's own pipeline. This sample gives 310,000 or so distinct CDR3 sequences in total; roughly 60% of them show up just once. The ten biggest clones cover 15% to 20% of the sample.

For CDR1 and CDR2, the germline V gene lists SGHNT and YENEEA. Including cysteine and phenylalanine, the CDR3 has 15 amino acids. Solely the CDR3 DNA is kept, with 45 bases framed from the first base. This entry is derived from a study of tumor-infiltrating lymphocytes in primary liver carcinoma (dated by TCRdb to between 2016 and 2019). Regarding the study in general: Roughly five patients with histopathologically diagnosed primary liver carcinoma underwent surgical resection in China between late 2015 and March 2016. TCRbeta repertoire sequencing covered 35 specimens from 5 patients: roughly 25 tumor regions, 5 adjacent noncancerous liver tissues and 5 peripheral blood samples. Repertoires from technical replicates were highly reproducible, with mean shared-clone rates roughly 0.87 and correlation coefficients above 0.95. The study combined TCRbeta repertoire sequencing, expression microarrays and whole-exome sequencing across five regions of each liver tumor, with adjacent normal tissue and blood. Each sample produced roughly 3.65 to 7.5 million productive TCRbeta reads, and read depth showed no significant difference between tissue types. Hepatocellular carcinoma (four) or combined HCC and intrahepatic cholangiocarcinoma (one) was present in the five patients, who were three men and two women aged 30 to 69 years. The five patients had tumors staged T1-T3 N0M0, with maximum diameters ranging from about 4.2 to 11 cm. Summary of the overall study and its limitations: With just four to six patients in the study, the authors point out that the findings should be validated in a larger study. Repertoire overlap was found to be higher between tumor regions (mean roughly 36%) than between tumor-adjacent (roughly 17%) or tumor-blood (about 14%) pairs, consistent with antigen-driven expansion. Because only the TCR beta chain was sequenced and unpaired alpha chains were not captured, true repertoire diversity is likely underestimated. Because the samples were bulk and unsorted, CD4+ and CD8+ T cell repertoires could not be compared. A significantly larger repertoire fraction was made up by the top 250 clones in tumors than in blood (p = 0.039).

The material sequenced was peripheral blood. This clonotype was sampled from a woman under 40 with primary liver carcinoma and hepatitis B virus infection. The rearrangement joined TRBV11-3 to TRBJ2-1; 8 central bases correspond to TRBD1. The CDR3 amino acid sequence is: CGSSTGQGPFAEQFF. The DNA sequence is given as TGTGGCAGCAGCACTGGACAGGGCCCATTTGCTGAGCAGTTCTTT.